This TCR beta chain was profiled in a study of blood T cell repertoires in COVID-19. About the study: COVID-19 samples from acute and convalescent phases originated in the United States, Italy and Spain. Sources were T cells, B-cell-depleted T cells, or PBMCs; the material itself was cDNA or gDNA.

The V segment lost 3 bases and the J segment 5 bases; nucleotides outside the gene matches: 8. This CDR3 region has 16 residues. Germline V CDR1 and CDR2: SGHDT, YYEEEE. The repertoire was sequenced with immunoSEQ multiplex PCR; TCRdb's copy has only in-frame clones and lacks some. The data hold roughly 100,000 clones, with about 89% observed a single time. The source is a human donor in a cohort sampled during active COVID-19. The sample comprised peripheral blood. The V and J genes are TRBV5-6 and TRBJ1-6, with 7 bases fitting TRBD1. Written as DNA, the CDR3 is TGTGCCAGCAGCTCCCGAAAGGGGGCGAATAATTCACCCCTCCACTTT. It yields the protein CASSSRKGANNSPLHF.